A selection of T cell receptor beta chains follows, all from one sample in a study of CD8 T cells in ankylosing spondylitis. TCRdb processed the 5' RACE reads anew with MiXCR; each CDR3 protein has one entry. The sample has roughly 180,000 distinct CDR3 sequences, roughly 13% seen once; the top ten hold around 10%. Sequencing used blood, either unsorted or a sorted T cell fraction (not recorded which). Every receptor here comes from a female donor with ankylosing spondylitis or in good health (not recorded which). CDR3s include the opening cysteine and the closing phenylalanine or tryptophan. The D gene is left open where the match is weak. Only some rows state a clone size, as once, few, many or a class for expanded clones.

J gene,clone size,D gene,V gene,CDR3 protein,CDR3 DNA
TRBJ2-1,few,TRBD2,TRBV20-1,CSAPRASGWGNEQFF,TGCAGTGCCCCCCGGGCTAGCGGCTGGGGTAATGAGCAGTTCTTC
TRBJ1-1,many,-,TRBV6-2/TRBV6-3,CASSYNPDTNTEAFF,TGTGCCAGCAGTTACAACCCGGATACGAACACTGAAGCTTTCTTT
TRBJ2-7,many,-,TRBV29-1,CSARQNSYEQYF,TGCAGCGCCAGACAGAACTCCTACGAGCAGTACTTC
TRBJ1-5,many,-,TRBV5-5,CASSSDWDGNQPQHF,TGTGCCAGCAGCTCGGATTGGGACGGGAATCAGCCCCAGCATTTT
TRBJ2-1,many,-,TRBV24-1,CATSDFGLDNEQFF,TGTGCCACCAGTGATTTTGGTCTAGACAATGAGCAGTTCTTC
TRBJ2-7,many,-,TRBV10-3,CAITSSGPGGEQYF,TGTGCCATCACCTCCAGCGGCCCTGGGGGCGAGCAGTACTTC
TRBJ1-4,-,TRBD1,TRBV27,CASRGTGWSEKLFF,TGTGCCAGCAGGGGGACAGGGTGGAGTGAAAAACTGTTTTTT
TRBJ1-5,few,-,TRBV7-9,CASSQLNQPQHF,TGTGCCAGCAGCCAACTGAATCAGCCCCAGCATTTT
TRBJ2-3,few,TRBD2,TRBV3-1,CASSPWAREEGTDTQYF,TGTGCCAGCAGCCCTTGGGCGCGGGAGGAAGGCACAGATACGCAGTATTTT
TRBJ2-5,many,TRBD2,TRBV7-9,CASSKSLAGHQETQYF,TGTGCCAGCTCGAAATCCCTAGCGGGCCACCAAGAGACCCAGTACTTC
TRBJ2-7,many,-,TRBV5-1,CASSLEFAGVSYEQYF,TGCGCCAGCAGCTTGGAGTTTGCTGGGGTTTCCTACGAGCAGTACTTC
TRBJ2-3,many,-,TRBV15,CATSNQGTDTQYF,TGTGCCACCAGCAACCAGGGAACAGATACGCAGTATTTT
TRBJ1-1,many,-,TRBV7-8,CASRPDSYTEAFF,TGTGCCAGCAGACCGGACAGCTACACTGAAGCTTTCTTT
TRBJ2-7,-,-,TRBV5-6,CASSLAGAFGTYEQYF,TGTGCCAGCAGCTTGGCTGGTGCGTTCGGAACCTACGAGCAGTACTTC
TRBJ2-1,many,TRBD2,TRBV7-2,CASSSWTSGVNLF,TGTGCCAGCAGCTCCTGGACTAGCGGGGTTAACCTCTTC
TRBJ1-5,few,-,TRBV25-1,CASSEGQVNQPQHF,TGTGCCAGCAGTGAAGGGCAGGTCAATCAGCCCCAGCATTTT
TRBJ2-1,many,TRBD2,TRBV28,CASSGGTSGFRREQFF,TGTGCCAGCAGTGGCGGGACTAGCGGATTTCGGAGGGAGCAGTTCTTC
TRBJ2-1,many,TRBD2,TRBV4-2,CASSHPFSGDNEQFF,TGTGCCAGCAGCCACCCTTTTAGCGGGGATAATGAGCAGTTCTTC
TRBJ2-3,many,-,TRBV7-9,CASSADRLDTQYF,TGTGCCAGCAGCGCGGACAGATTAGATACGCAGTATTTT
TRBJ1-4,few,-,TRBV5-1,CASSGGASSTNEKLFF,TGCGCCAGCAGCGGGGGGGCCTCCTCAACTAATGAAAAACTGTTTTTT
TRBJ2-1,many,-,TRBV12-3/TRBV12-4,CASSILTSDSLFDYEQFF,TGTGCCAGCAGTATCTTAACCTCTGATTCCCTATTCGACTATGAGCAGTTCTTC
TRBJ1-1,many,-,TRBV6-1,CASSPDRQALTEAFF,TGTGCCAGCAGCCCCGACCGACAGGCCCTCACTGAAGCTTTCTTT
TRBJ1-5,once,-,TRBV11-2,CASSLVGTGRARGQPQHF,TGTGCCAGCAGCTTAGTAGGGACCGGGCGGGCGCGAGGTCAGCCCCAGCATTTT
TRBJ2-1,few,-,TRBV7-2,CASSLPSSYNEQFF,TGTGCCAGCAGCTTACCTAGCTCCTACAATGAGCAGTTCTTC
TRBJ2-1,few,TRBD2,TRBV5-1,CASSPGPGLAVEQFF,TGCGCCAGCAGCCCGGGACCGGGACTAGCGGTTGAGCAGTTCTTC
TRBJ1-1,many,-,TRBV12-3/TRBV12-4,CASSLSSGNTEAFF,TGTGCCAGCAGTTTATCGTCCGGGAACACTGAAGCTTTCTTT
TRBJ2-7,-,-,TRBV9,CASSVAANSYEQYF,TGTGCCAGCAGCGTAGCAGCGAATTCCTACGAGCAGTACTTC
TRBJ2-5,few,TRBD2,TRBV20-1,CSAIGSWLAGVEAQYF,TGCAGTGCTATTGGGTCGTGGCTAGCGGGAGTGGAGGCCCAGTACTTC
TRBJ2-7,-,-,TRBV2,CASSAGEQYF,TGTGCCAGCAGTGCGGGGGAGCAGTACTTC